These 27 T cell receptor beta chains were all obtained from the same sample, sequenced in a study of blood T cell repertoires in COVID-19. Some clones are missing from TCRdb's copy, which holds only in-frame ones; the method was immunoSEQ multiplex PCR. The sample shows roughly 41,000 clones, 85% to 90% of them seen only once. Sequencing used peripheral blood. Receptor source: a human donor in a cohort sampled during active COVID-19.

The V call is TRBV30, the J call TRBJ2-6; TRBD1 matches 7 bases. Germline V gene data show CDR1 as GTSNPN and CDR2 as SVGIG (reference sequence). This CDR3 has 16 amino acids. J was trimmed by 0 bases and V by 7 bases; bases with no gene match: 9. The DNA for the CDR3 is TGTGCCTACAGGGGAATTTCCCACTCTGGGGCCAACGTCCTGACTTTC. Its protein is CAYRGISHSGANVLTF. The whole variable domain, filled in from reference TRBV30 and TRBJ2-6, reads SQTIHQWPATLVQPVGSPLSLECTVEGTSNPNLYWYRQAAGRGLQLLFYSVGIGQISSEVPQNLSASRPQDRQFILSSKKLLLSDSGFYLCAYRGISHSGANVLTFGAGSRLTVL.

The chain employs TRBV11-2 and TRBJ1-2; 11 bases agree with TRBD1. Germline V lookup: CDR1 SGHAT, CDR2 FQNNGV. Trimming at V came to 5 bases and at J to 1 base, leaving 3 bases not matched to a gene. This CDR3 is 15 amino acids long. The CDR3 region has the DNA TGTGCCAGCAGCCCGGGACAGGGGGTTAACTATGGCTACACCTTC. This sequence encodes CASSPGQGVNYGYTF.

The chain recombines TRBV2 with TRBJ1-3; 7 bases fit TRBD1. Germline lookup yields CDR1 SNHLY and CDR2 FYNNEI. V lost 6 bases and J lost 8; bases outside the gene matches: 4. This CDR3 has 12 residues. This CDR3 is CASRGTVDTIYF. CDR3 DNA sequence: TGTGCCAGCAGAGGGACAGTGGACACCATATATTTT.

V usage is TRBV12-5 and J usage is TRBJ1-5; D perhaps matches TRBD1 (6 bases). V was trimmed by 7 bases and J by 9 bases, leaving 19 bases between them. This CDR3 spans 14 amino acids. Germline CDR1 and CDR2: LGHNT and FRNRAP. CDR3 loop: CASDQPRGHGPQHF. CDR3 coding DNA: TGTGCTAGTGACCAACCGCGGGGGCATGGGCCCCAGCATTTT. Full variable domain (rest looked up from reference TRBV12-5 and TRBJ1-5): DARVTQTPRHKVTEMGQEVTMRCQPILGHNTVFWYRQTMMQGLELLAYFRNRAPLDDSGMPKDRFSAEMPDATLATLKIQPSEPRDSAVYFCASDQPRGHGPQHFGDGTRLSIL.

The rearrangement joins TRBV2 to TRBJ2-5; possible D gene TRBD1, 5 bases. V lost 7 bases, J lost 4 bases, and 13 bases lay in between. This CDR3 region has 13 residues. CDR1 and CDR2 (germline): SNHLY, FYNNEI. The CDR3 loop is CASISGAGETQYF. The CDR3 DNA follows: TGTGCCAGCATAAGTGGGGCCGGAGAGACCCAGTACTTC.

The chain combines TRBV2 with TRBJ2-2, with TRBD2 as a possible D gene (6 bases). Trimming pared 1 base from V and 5 bases from J, leaving 11 bases between. The germline CDR1 and CDR2 sequences are SNHLY and FYNNEI. The CDR3 is 15 amino acids. CDR3 region: CASSEVRGGTGELFF. CDR3 coding DNA: TGTGCCAGCAGTGAAGTACGGGGAGGTACCGGGGAGCTGTTTTTT.

The chain joins TRBV7-2 to TRBJ1-1; 7 bases map to TRBD1. Looked up from germline, CDR1 is SGHTA and CDR2 is FQGNSA. The trim removed 5 bases at V and 10 bases at J, leaving 7 bases unmatched. The CDR3 runs to 12 residues. The CDR3 here is CASSLRQGAAFF. CDR3 DNA: TGTGCCAGCAGCCTAAGACAGGGAGCAGCTTTCTTT.

The rearrangement links TRBV7-6 to TRBJ2-5; TRBD2 matches at 10 bases. The germline V gene encodes CDR1 SGHVS and CDR2 FNYEAQ. The CDR3 sequence is 17 residues long. V gave up 5 bases and J gave up 2 bases; unmatched junction bases: 11. The CDR3 DNA sequence: TGTGCCAGCAGCCCCATACCCTCACTAGCGGGACAAGAGACCCAGTACTTC. Encoded protein: CASSPIPSLAGQETQYF.

The CDR3 nucleotides read TGCAGCGCCCGGACAGGGGTGGGCTACACCTTC. It codes for CSARTGVGYTF. The chain uses TRBV29-1 and TRBJ1-2, with 9 bases matching TRBD1. J gave up 8 bases and V 7 bases, and 5 bases lay outside the gene matches. Per germline, CDR1 SQVTM and CDR2 ANQGSEA. This CDR3 has 11 amino acids.

This chain links TRBV30 with TRBJ2-7; TRBD2 aligns across 13 bases. This CDR3 comprises 17 residues. Germline loops: CDR1 GTSNPN, CDR2 SVGIG (reference sequence). V was clipped by 4 bases and J by 0 bases; unmatched bases: 9. The CDR3 sequence: CAWKCGLAGASSYEQYF. The CDR3 region has the DNA TGTGCCTGGAAATGCGGACTAGCGGGAGCCAGCTCCTACGAGCAGTACTTC.

This chain joins TRBV12-5 and TRBJ2-3; 10 bases match TRBD1. This CDR3 spans 15 amino acids. Germline lookup yields CDR1 LGHNT and CDR2 FRNRAP. V was pared by 1 base and J by 6 bases, with 4 bases of the junction left unmatched. CDR3 amino acids: CASGLGQGASDTQYF. In DNA form, the CDR3 reads TGTGCTAGTGGTTTGGGACAGGGGGCGTCCGATACGCAGTATTTT.

This chain uses TRBV29-1 with TRBJ2-3; 11 nucleotides line up with TRBD1. The CDR3 consists of 15 residues. Unmatched junction bases numbered 4, after V lost 3 bases and J lost 2 bases. Germline CDR1 and CDR2: SQVTM and ANQGSEA. CDR3 loop: CSVEDRGRNTDTQYF. The CDR3 coding sequence is TGCAGCGTTGAGGACAGGGGGCGAAACACAGATACGCAGTATTTT.

V usage is TRBV6-1 and J usage is TRBJ2-3; TRBD2 aligns across 11 bases. The length of the CDR3 is 20 residues. Germline V gene sequence: CDR1 MNHNS, CDR2 SASEGT. Losses at the gene ends were 4 bases for V and 1 base for J; bases not matched to a gene: 16. The CDR3 region is CASSGGGVAGGPKRTDTQYF. In DNA form, the CDR3 reads TGTGCCAGCAGTGGGGGCGGGGTAGCGGGAGGGCCAAAGCGCACAGATACGCAGTATTTT.

The V and J genes are TRBV7-7 and TRBJ1-1; 7 bases are a match to TRBD1. This CDR3 has 14 amino acids. CDR1 SSHAT and CDR2 FNYEAQ come from the germline V gene (reference sequence). Trimming removed 3 bases from V and 14 bases from J; junction bases left unmatched: 15. CDR3 in amino acids: CASSLERDSPFLFF. In nucleotides, the CDR3 is TGTGCCAGCAGCTTGGAACGGGACAGCCCGTTTTTATTCTTT.

This clone was seen only a few times. The chain uses TRBV19 and TRBJ2-7; perhaps TRBD1 as D (5 bases). There are 12 residues in the CDR3. V lost 7 bases, J lost 2 bases, and 9 bases lay in between. From germline, CDR1 is LNHDA and CDR2 SQIVND (reference sequence). The CDR3 nucleotides read TGTGCCAGTAAGGGGAATCCCTACGAGCAGTACTTC. Protein: CASKGNPYEQYF.

This chain joins TRBV27 and TRBJ2-7, with 7 positions matching TRBD2. The CDR3 runs to 15 residues. Germline V gene sequence: CDR1 MNHEY, CDR2 SMNVEV (reference sequence). After removal of 6 bases from V and 5 bases from J, the junction contained 13 bases not matched to a gene. CDR3 amino acids: CASSPLWGGKDEQYF. In DNA, the CDR3 is TGTGCCAGCAGCCCCCTTTGGGGGGGGAAAGACGAGCAGTACTTC.

There are a few counts of this clone. The CDR3 DNA follows: TGTGCCAGCAAGTCGGACAGGGATAACTATGGCTACACCTTC. Its protein is CASKSDRDNYGYTF. The genes are TRBV6-6 and TRBJ1-2; 8 nucleotides line up with TRBD1. CDR1 and CDR2 (germline): MNHNY, SVGAGI (reference sequence). CDR3 length: 14 residues. The V segment lost 7 bases and the J segment 1 base; nucleotides outside the gene matches: 5.

The chain recombines TRBV11-2 with TRBJ2-2, with 8 bases that match TRBD1. The V gene end was trimmed by 5 bases and the J gene end by 7 bases; junction bases not matched to a gene: 9. CDR1 and CDR2 from the germline V gene are SGHAT and FQNNGV. The CDR3 is 15 residues long. The CDR3 is CASSPQGAIGGELFF. The CDR3 region has the DNA TGTGCCAGCAGCCCGCAGGGGGCGATCGGCGGGGAGCTGTTTTTT.

V gene TRBV10-3 combines with J gene TRBJ1-6; D call uncertain. This CDR3 has 16 residues. Looked up from germline, CDR1 is ENHRY and CDR2 is SYGVKD. The V end was cut by 0 bases, the J end by 5 bases, with 11 bases between. CDR3 sequence: CAISESKGGNNSPLHF. As DNA, the CDR3 is TGTGCCATCAGTGAGTCGAAAGGCGGAAATAATTCACCCCTCCACTTT.

The chain carries TRBV3-1 (or the pseudogene TRBV3-2) and TRBJ2-7; 8 nucleotides line up with TRBD2. There are 15 residues in the CDR3. Germline V gene data show CDR1 as LGHDT and CDR2 as YNNKEL (reference sequence). The junction had 3 bases not matched to a gene; V was cut back by 1 base and J by 1 base. CDR3 DNA: TGTGCCAGCAGCCAAGGTCTAGCGGGTTCCTACGAGCAGTACTTC. This translates into CASSQGLAGSYEQYF.

The chain carries TRBV5-1 and TRBJ2-7; D is perhaps TRBD1 (6 bases). The CDR3 contains 14 residues. Trimming took 5 bases from V and 1 from J, leaving 13 bases between them. CDR1 and CDR2 from the germline V gene are SGHRS and YFSETQ. The chain's CDR3 is CASSPGTSSYEQYF. The CDR3, as DNA: TGCGCCAGCAGTCCCGGGACATCTTCCTACGAGCAGTACTTC.

The chain joins TRBV7-2 to TRBJ2-7; 7 bases are shared with TRBD2. The CDR3 spans 18 residues. The V and J ends lost 0 bases and 5 bases, in that order; junction bases with no gene match: 16. CDR1 is SGHTA and CDR2 is FQGNSA in the germline V gene. The CDR3 coding sequence is TGTGCCAGCAGCTTAGCGGGTAATTTTAGGACTAGTTCCCACGAGCAGTACTTC. Translating gives CASSLAGNFRTSSHEQYF.

In its sample, this clone was seen once. The genes are TRBV5-1 and TRBJ2-7; TRBD1 matches at 7 bases. The CDR3 is made up of 14 amino acids. Germline lookup yields CDR1 SGHRS and CDR2 YFSETQ. J was trimmed by 0 bases and V by 3 bases; bases with no gene match: 3. The CDR3 here is CASSSGQSSYEQYF. In nucleotides, the CDR3 is TGCGCCAGCAGCTCGGGACAGAGCTCCTACGAGCAGTACTTC.

The chain links TRBV7-2 to TRBJ2-7, with 9 nucleotides matching TRBD2. This CDR3 is 16 amino acids long. From germline, CDR1 is SGHTA and CDR2 FQGNSA. J gave up 0 bases and V 5 bases, and 8 bases lay outside the gene matches. This CDR3 is CASSPYLAGYSYEQYF. CDR3 bases: TGTGCCAGCAGCCCGTACCTAGCGGGGTACTCCTACGAGCAGTACTTC. The full variable domain, with the rest looked up from reference TRBV7-2 and TRBJ2-7, is GAGVSQSPSNKVTEKGKDVELRCDPISGHTALYWYRQSLGQGLEFLIYFQGNSAPDKSGLPSDRFSAERTGGSVSTLTIQRTQQEDSAVYLCASSPYLAGYSYEQYFGPGTRLTVT.

The V gene is TRBV7-2, the J gene TRBJ1-2; TRBD1 agrees at 7 bases. CDR3 length: 14 amino acids. The germline CDR1 and CDR2 sequences are SGHTA and FQGNSA. V shed 5 bases and J 2 bases; nucleotides not matched to a gene: 5. The CDR3 DNA sequence: TGTGCCAGCAGCCGCGGACAGGCGAACTATGGCTACACCTTC. Translated: CASSRGQANYGYTF.

This chain joins TRBV9 and TRBJ1-6, with 10 bases identical to TRBD1. V lost 3 bases to trimming and J lost 14 bases; unmatched junction nucleotides: 8. Per germline, CDR1 SGDLS and CDR2 YYNGEE. The CDR3 contains 14 residues. The CDR3 reads CASSAGTGVFTLHF. The CDR3 coding sequence is TGTGCCAGCAGCGCCGGGACAGGGGTATTCACCCTCCACTTT.

This clone turned up a few times. This specimen includes other DNA sequences encoding the same CDR3. V gene TRBV12-3 or TRBV12-4 combines with J gene TRBJ2-7; D perhaps matches TRBD2 (5 bases). V lost 6 bases, J lost 5 bases, and 11 bases lay in between. CDR3 length: 12 amino acids. In DNA form, the CDR3 reads TGTGCCAGCAGCCCCGGGGTCCACGAGCAGTACTTC. This sequence encodes CASSPGVHEQYF.